The 25 T cell receptor beta chains below all came from one sample that was sequenced in a study of T-cell memory formation after mild COVID-19. TCRdb reprocessed the 5' RACE reads with MiXCR, giving one entry per CDR3 protein. The sample yields about 400,000 distinct CDR3 sequences, 16% seen once. The sample taken for sequencing was PBMCs or a T cell subset sorted from them (not recorded which). The receptors shown here come from a man between 18 and 35 years old who had mild COVID-19 (a few samples of this study predate the infection). Cell type and time point are not known.

This clonotype was picked up many times. The rearrangement uses TRBV24-1 and TRBJ2-2; TRBD1 matches at 8 bases. The germline V gene encodes CDR1 KGHDR and CDR2 SFDVKD. J lost 4 bases, V lost 3 bases, and 6 bases had no gene match. The CDR3 consists of 16 residues. In DNA, the CDR3 is TGTGCCACCAGTGATCCCGGGACAGGATTCACCGGGGAGCTGTTTTTT. Amino acids: CATSDPGTGFTGELFF.

This clonotype has only a few counts. V gene TRBV29-1 combines with J gene TRBJ1-4, with no clear D. CDR1 SQVTM and CDR2 ANQGSEA come from the germline V gene. Deletions cut 1 base from V and 8 bases from J, with 8 bases between. The CDR3 sequence is 12 residues long. The DNA for the CDR3 is TGCAGCGTTGAAGGCCCGGGAGAAAAACTGTTTTTT. It specifies CSVEGPGEKLFF.

This clonotype was detected a few times. The V gene is TRBV12-3 or TRBV12-4, the J gene TRBJ2-3; no clear D. V was shortened by 6 bases and J by 3 bases, with 13 bases between the two germline ends. This CDR3 contains 14 residues. CDR3 DNA sequence: TGTGCCAGCAGCAGCCAAGACGTAACAGATACGCAGTATTTT. It yields the protein CASSSQDVTDTQYF.

The chain recombines TRBV27 with TRBJ2-2; D is possibly TRBD1 (6 bases). Trimming took off 2 bases at V and 4 bases at J, with 8 bases between the two ends. This CDR3 contains 14 residues. CDR1 is MNHEY and CDR2 is SMNVEV in the germline V gene (reference sequence). This chain's CDR3 is CASSLQGFTGELFF. CDR3 DNA sequence: TGTGCCAGCAGTTTACAGGGGTTCACCGGGGAGCTGTTTTTT.

CDR3 protein: CASSGSGGGTDTQYF. The CDR3, as DNA: TGTGCCAGCAGTGGTAGCGGGGGGGGCACAGATACGCAGTATTTT. The chain couples TRBV2 to TRBJ2-3; the match to TRBD2 covers 11 bases. Trimming cost V 4 bases and J 1 base; bases outside gene matches: 1. The CDR3 covers 15 residues. From germline, CDR1 is SNHLY and CDR2 FYNNEI.

The rearrangement joins TRBV4-1 to TRBJ1-2, with 7 bases lining up with TRBD1. Looked up from germline, CDR1 is MGHRA and CDR2 is YSYEKL. CDR3 length: 14 residues. V lost 0 bases, J lost 7 bases, and 5 bases stayed unmatched. CDR3 nucleotides: TGCGCCAGCAGCCAAGATACCCAGGGGGTTGGCTACACCTTC. Translation gives CASSQDTQGVGYTF.

This chain connects TRBV28 to TRBJ1-1; D might be TRBD1 (6 bases). Germline-derived CDR1 and CDR2 are MDHEN and SYDVKM. The V end was cut by 5 bases, the J end by 7 bases, with 11 bases between. The CDR3 loop spans 12 amino acids. CDR3 coding DNA: TGTGCCAGCAGTCAGGACAGATTTGAAGCTTTCTTT. Translated: CASSQDRFEAFF.

This clonotype was detected only a few times. The rearrangement links TRBV4-1 to TRBJ1-1; D perhaps matches TRBD1 (5 bases). Germline CDR1 and CDR2: MGHRA and YSYEKL. The CDR3 is made up of 14 amino acids. The germline V and J ends were trimmed by 2 bases and 4 bases, with 11 bases remaining between them. The CDR3 loop is CASSQPSGFTEAFF. CDR3 DNA sequence: TGCGCCAGCAGCCAACCCTCAGGGTTCACTGAAGCTTTCTTT.

This clonotype was found a few times. This chain uses TRBV9 with TRBJ2-6; a possible D gene is TRBD2 (6 bases). Germline V gene data show CDR1 as SGDLS and CDR2 as YYNGEE. Trimming left V 1 base short and J 2 bases short, with 10 bases between. The CDR3 sequence is 16 residues long. The CDR3 region has the DNA TGTGCCAGCAGCGTAACGGGGGTAGCTGGGGCCAACGTCCTGACTTTC. Amino acid sequence: CASSVTGVAGANVLTF.

The chain has TRBV10-3 and TRBJ2-4, with 11 bases fitting TRBD2. CDR3 length equals 18 residues. Germline CDR1 is ENHRY and CDR2 is SYGVKD. V was clipped by 1 base and J by 0 bases; unmatched bases: 5. CDR3 coding DNA: TGTGCCATCAGTGAGTTACTAGCGGGGGCCGAAGCCAAAAACATTCAGTACTTC. Translating gives CAISELLAGAEAKNIQYF.

There are many counts of this clonotype. The chain links TRBV7-7 to TRBJ2-5; TRBD1 agrees at 7 bases. J was trimmed by 1 base and V by 2 bases; bases with no gene match: 4. This CDR3 contains 15 residues. Germline lookup yields CDR1 SSHAT and CDR2 FNYEAQ (reference sequence). CDR3 protein: CASSLNRGPQETQYF. The CDR3 DNA reads as TGTGCCAGCAGCTTAAATAGGGGGCCCCAAGAGACCCAGTACTTC.

This clonotype has only a few counts. The chain uses TRBV9 and TRBJ2-5; tentative D call: TRBD2 (6 bases). V lost 2 bases, J lost 3 bases, and 14 bases lay in between. This CDR3 contains 15 residues. The V gene's germline CDR1 is SGDLS and CDR2 YYNGEE. DNA for the CDR3: TGTGCCAGCAGCGTTTTCGGCGGGAAGGAAGAGACCCAGTACTTC. Amino acid sequence: CASSVFGGKEETQYF.

In its sample, this clonotype was seen many times. This chain links TRBV4-1 with TRBJ2-3; 8 bases are a match to TRBD2. This CDR3 comprises 17 residues. Trimming removed 4 bases from V and 7 bases from J; junction bases left unmatched: 16. Germline V lookup: CDR1 MGHRA, CDR2 YSYEKL. CDR3 sequence: CASSRTWIGLAGHTQYF. CDR3 DNA sequence: TGCGCCAGCAGCCGGACCTGGATTGGGCTAGCGGGCCATACGCAGTATTTT.

The chain is built from TRBV15 and TRBJ2-7, with 8 bases fitting TRBD1. CDR1 is LNHNV, CDR2 YYDKDF, per germline (reference sequence). The CDR3 runs to 18 residues. The ends lost 0 bases at V and 4 bases at J; junction bases unmatched: 14. The CDR3: CATSRDGPSGTGVYEQYV. The CDR3 nucleotides are TGTGCCACCAGCAGAGACGGTCCCTCCGGGACAGGAGTGTACGAGCAGTACGTC.

This clonotype was counted only a few times. The chain has TRBV18 and TRBJ2-7, with 7 bases lining up with TRBD1. Germline CDR1 is KGHSH and CDR2 is LQKENI. The V and J ends lost 5 bases and 2 bases, in that order; junction bases with no gene match: 9. The CDR3 covers 15 residues. The CDR3 loop is CASSFTGEPPYEQYV. In nucleotides, the CDR3 is TGTGCCAGCTCATTTACAGGGGAACCCCCCTACGAGCAGTACGTC.

This chain joins TRBV10-3 and TRBJ2-5; maybe TRBD1 (5 bases). This CDR3 has 14 residues. Germline V gives CDR1 ENHRY, CDR2 SYGVKD. Trimming shortened V by 0 bases and J by 5 bases, and 10 bases separated the two germline ends. DNA of the CDR3: TGTGCCATCAGTGAGTCAAGGGGCCTCGAGACCCAGTACTTC. This codes for CAISESRGLETQYF.

The chain couples TRBV29-1 to TRBJ1-1, with D possibly TRBD1 on 6 matching bases. Trimming took off 3 bases at V and 6 bases at J, with 8 bases between the two ends. This CDR3 has 11 residues. Germline assignment: CDR1 SQVTM and CDR2 ANQGSEA. CDR3 coding DNA: TGCAGCGTTGATAACAGGGCTGAAGCTTTCTTT. This gives the protein CSVDNRAEAFF. The whole variable domain, remainder taken from reference TRBV29-1 and TRBJ1-1, is SAVISQKPSRDICQRGTSLTIQCQVDSQVTMMFWYRQQPGQSLTLIATANQGSEATYESGFVIDKFPISRPNLTFSTLTVSNMSPEDSSIYLCSVDNRAEAFFGQGTRLTVV.

The chain is built from TRBV19 and TRBJ1-5; possibly TRBD1 for D (5 bases). The CDR3 runs to 15 residues. Germline lookup yields CDR1 LNHDA and CDR2 SQIVND (reference sequence). The V end lost 0 bases, the J end lost 5 bases, and 11 bases lay between the germline ends. The CDR3 here is CASSIERRGDQPQHF. The CDR3, as DNA: TGTGCCAGTAGTATAGAGCGCCGGGGGGATCAGCCCCAGCATTTT.

This clonotype has more than one count but fewer than ten. The rearrangement links TRBV20-1 to TRBJ2-3; D uncertain. CDR1 and CDR2 (germline): DFQATT, SNEGSKA (reference sequence). The CDR3 is made up of 12 amino acids. CDR3 nucleotides: TGCCTGGACCCCCCCCGACCAGATACGCAGTATTTT. It is translated as CLDPPRPDTQYF.

This clonotype came up a few times. The genes are TRBV5-4 and TRBJ1-2, with a weak D call TRBD1 (6 bases). The CDR3 consists of 11 residues. V lost 4 bases to trimming and J lost 8 bases, with 9 bases between them. The V gene's germline CDR1 is SGHNT and CDR2 YYREEE (reference sequence). In DNA, the CDR3 is TGTGCCAGCAGCCCCGGACAGGGCTACACCTTC. Its protein product is CASSPGQGYTF.

This clonotype appeared a few times. The CDR3 region has the DNA TGTGCCAGCGCCGACAGGGTGGGCCTGAGGTCTGGAAACACCATATATTTT. This gives the protein CASADRVGLRSGNTIYF. The J gene is TRBJ1-3, the V gene TRBV7-9, with 7 bases matching TRBD1. The CDR3 extends over 17 amino acids. V trimming: 8 bases; J trimming: 1 base; junction bases outside the gene matches: 14. The germline V gene encodes CDR1 SEHNR and CDR2 FQNEAQ (reference sequence).

This clonotype showed up just a few times. V usage is TRBV4-1 and J usage is TRBJ2-1; no definite D call. CDR1 and CDR2 (germline): MGHRA, YSYEKL. There are 14 residues in the CDR3. V gave up 1 base and J gave up 9 bases, with 13 bases separating them. The CDR3 DNA sequence: TGCGCCAGCAGCCAAGGAACAACGGTCATTGAGCAGTTCTTC. Amino acid sequence: CASSQGTTVIEQFF.

This clonotype was detected only a few times. The V call is TRBV24-1, the J call TRBJ1-4; 7 bases are a match to TRBD1. Trimming at V came to 5 bases and at J to 8 bases, leaving 4 bases not matched to a gene. This CDR3 has 13 residues. Per germline, CDR1 KGHDR and CDR2 SFDVKD. CDR3 DNA sequence: TGTGCCACCAGTGGGGACAGCAAAGAAAAACTGTTTTTT. Encoded protein: CATSGDSKEKLFF.

The V call is TRBV28, the J call TRBJ2-5, with 9 positions matching TRBD2. Unmatched junction bases numbered 5, after V lost 5 bases and J lost 1 base. Germline CDR1 reads MDHEN; CDR2 reads SYDVKM. The CDR3 loop spans 15 amino acids. The CDR3 protein is CASSRLTSGQETQYF. The CDR3 bases are TGTGCCAGCAGTCGCCTGACTAGCGGCCAAGAGACCCAGTACTTC.

V is TRBV6-2 or TRBV6-3 and J is TRBJ2-7, with a possible D match to TRBD1 (6 bases). V was pared by 4 bases and J by 5 bases, with 18 bases between. The CDR3 is 15 amino acids. Germline V lookup: CDR1 MNHEY, CDR2 SVGEGT. CDR3 nucleotides: TGTGCCAGCAGTTGTCGGGCTGGACAGCACAACGAGCAGTACTTC. This encodes CASSCRAGQHNEQYF.